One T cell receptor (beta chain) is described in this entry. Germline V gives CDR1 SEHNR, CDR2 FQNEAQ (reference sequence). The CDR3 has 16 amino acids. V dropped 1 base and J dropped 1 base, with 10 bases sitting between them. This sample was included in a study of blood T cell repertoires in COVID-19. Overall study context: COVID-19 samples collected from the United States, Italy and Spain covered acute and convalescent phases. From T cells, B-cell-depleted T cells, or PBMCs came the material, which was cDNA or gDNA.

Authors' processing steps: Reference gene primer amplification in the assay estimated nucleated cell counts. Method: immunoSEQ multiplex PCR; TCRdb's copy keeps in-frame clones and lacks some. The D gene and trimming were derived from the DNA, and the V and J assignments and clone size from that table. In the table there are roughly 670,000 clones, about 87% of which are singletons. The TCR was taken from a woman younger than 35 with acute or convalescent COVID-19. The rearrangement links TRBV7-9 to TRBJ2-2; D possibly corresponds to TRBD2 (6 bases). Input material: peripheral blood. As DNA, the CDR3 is TGTGCCAGCAGCTTAGTGCGGGATATGAACACCGGGGAGCTGTTTTTT. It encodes CASSLVRDMNTGELFF.